The 29 T cell receptor beta chains listed next were all sequenced from one sample in a study of blood T cell repertoires in COVID-19. Here immunoSEQ multiplex PCR was the method, and the copy in TCRdb shows in-frame clones only, minus some. The table lists 150,000 to 180,000 clones, around 84% of them singletons. The sequencing input was peripheral blood. These receptors originate from a woman aged 55-69 years with COVID-19, enrolled during active disease.

This clone was observed once. CDR3 DNA sequence: TGTGCCAGCTGGGACAGGAGAGGAGAGACCCAGTACTTC. Amino acids: CASWDRRGETQYF. The V and J genes are TRBV5-4 and TRBJ2-5; 8 nucleotides match TRBD1. The CDR3 runs to 13 residues. Unmatched junction bases numbered 6, after V lost 7 bases and J lost 4 bases. Germline V gene lookup returns CDR1 SGHNT and CDR2 YYREEE (reference sequence).

This chain uses TRBV6-5 with TRBJ1-6; D not certain. Trimming left V 2 bases short and J 7 bases short, with 12 bases between. The germline gives CDR1 MNHEY, CDR2 SVGAGI. CDR3 length: 15 amino acids. CDR3 DNA sequence: TGTGCCAGCAGTTACCATAAAGCCGTAAATTCACCCCTCCACTTT. Translation: CASSYHKAVNSPLHF.

The chain combines TRBV18 with TRBJ1-6, with D possibly matching TRBD1 (6 bases). V was clipped by 6 bases and J by 8 bases, with 26 bases between them. CDR1 and CDR2 from the germline V gene are KGHSH and LQKENI. This CDR3 is built from 18 residues. The CDR3 sequence: CASSRDKSDRVWDSPLHF. In DNA form, the CDR3 reads TGTGCCAGCTCCAGGGACAAGTCGGACCGGGTGTGGGATTCACCCCTCCACTTT.

V is TRBV6-6 and J is TRBJ1-1; perhaps TRBD1 as D (5 bases). V was shortened by 2 bases and J by 0 bases, with 10 bases between the two germline ends. CDR3 length: 15 residues. Germline CDR1 and CDR2: MNHNY and SVGAGI (reference sequence). CDR3 nucleotides: TGTGCCAGCAGTTACGACGGCAGGGTGAACACTGAAGCTTTCTTT. Its protein is CASSYDGRVNTEAFF.

This clone was detected once. This sequence joins TRBV15 and TRBJ1-1; D perhaps matches TRBD1 (5 bases). The germline V gene encodes CDR1 LNHNV and CDR2 YYDKDF (reference sequence). The CDR3 sequence is 13 residues long. V lost 5 bases, J lost 0 bases, and 7 bases lay in between. CDR3 coding DNA: TGTGCCACCAGCGTACAGGTGAACACTGAAGCTTTCTTT. Translation: CATSVQVNTEAFF.

J is TRBJ2-7 and V is TRBV18; TRBD1 matches 9 bases. The trim removed 3 bases at V and 4 bases at J, leaving 4 bases unmatched. The CDR3 spans 14 residues. Germline loops: CDR1 KGHSH, CDR2 LQKENI. The CDR3 spells CASSPGTGMYEQYF. CDR3 nucleotides: TGTGCCAGCTCACCCGGGACAGGGATGTACGAGCAGTACTTC.

V and J are TRBV5-1 and TRBJ2-7, with 7 bases that match TRBD1. Germline assignment: CDR1 SGHRS and CDR2 YFSETQ. V trimming: 0 bases; J trimming: 2 bases; junction bases outside the gene matches: 5. This CDR3 spans 15 amino acids. The CDR3, as DNA: TGCGCCAGCAGCTTGGGAGACAGGGCCCCCTACGAGCAGTACTTC. As protein: CASSLGDRAPYEQYF. The whole variable domain, remainder taken from reference TRBV5-1 and TRBJ2-7, is KAGVTQTPRYLIKTRGQQVTLSCSPISGHRSVSWYQQTPGQGLQFLFEYFSETQRNKGNFPGRFSGRQFSNSRSEMNVSTLELGDSALYLCASSLGDRAPYEQYFGPGTRLTVT.

This rearrangement joins TRBV19 to TRBJ1-1; D is uncertain. Looked up from germline, CDR1 is LNHDA and CDR2 is SQIVND (reference sequence). CDR3 size: 14 residues. V lost 6 bases and J 1 base, leaving 12 bases between the germline ends. The CDR3 coding sequence is TGTGCCAGTAGGCGAGGGAACCGGAACACTGAAGCTTTCTTT. Protein product: CASRRGNRNTEAFF.

The V and J genes are TRBV19 and TRBJ1-5, with D unresolved. Looked up from germline, CDR1 is LNHDA and CDR2 is SQIVND (reference sequence). The CDR3 has 13 residues. The V end lost 4 bases, the J end lost 5 bases, and 9 bases lay between the germline ends. The CDR3 nucleotides read TGTGCCAGTAGTAAGCATTTTGATCAGCCCCAGCATTTT. Its protein is CASSKHFDQPQHF.

CDR3 sequence reads: CSANLADNEQFF. As DNA, the CDR3 is TGCAGCGCTAACCTAGCGGACAATGAGCAGTTCTTC. The rearrangement links TRBV29-1 to TRBJ2-1; TRBD2 agrees at 7 bases. The V gene end was trimmed by 7 bases and the J gene end by 5 bases; junction bases not matched to a gene: 5. Germline V lookup: CDR1 SQVTM, CDR2 ANQGSEA. CDR3 length equals 12 residues.

The chain combines TRBV14 with TRBJ1-2; maybe TRBD1 (6 bases). This CDR3 is built from 13 residues. V lost 5 bases, J lost 2 bases, and 9 bases lay in between. Germline lookup yields CDR1 SGHDN and CDR2 FVKESK. This chain's CDR3 is CASSLDRNYGYTF. In DNA form, the CDR3 reads TGTGCCAGCAGCTTGGACAGAAACTATGGCTACACCTTC.

This chain links TRBV5-5 with TRBJ1-2; no clear D. Germline V CDR1 and CDR2: SGHKS, YYEKEE (reference sequence). The CDR3 sequence is 17 residues long. Trimming removed 3 bases at V and 0 bases at J, with 18 bases between. The CDR3 loop is CASSWGAGGPPNYGYTF. CDR3 DNA sequence: TGTGCCAGCAGCTGGGGAGCGGGAGGGCCACCTAACTATGGCTACACCTTC.

The chain has TRBV29-1 and TRBJ1-1; 8 bases align to TRBD1. The germline gives CDR1 SQVTM, CDR2 ANQGSEA. The CDR3 is 15 amino acids. The ends lost 2 bases at V and 3 bases at J; junction bases unmatched: 8. The CDR3: CSVEPRGRLDTEAFF. CDR3 DNA: TGCAGCGTTGAACCCAGGGGGCGATTGGACACTGAAGCTTTCTTT.

The CDR3 DNA sequence: TGCAGCGTTGAAGGTAGCGGGTTCAATGAGCAGTTCTTC. This codes for CSVEGSGFNEQFF. The chain recombines TRBV29-1 with TRBJ2-1; 7 bases match TRBD2. The CDR3 length is 13 residues. V lost 1 base, J lost 6 bases, and 3 bases stayed unmatched. The germline V gene encodes CDR1 SQVTM and CDR2 ANQGSEA.

With respect to this clone: Within the sample, other DNA sequences also encode this same CDR3. The rearrangement links TRBV5-1 to TRBJ2-1, with D maybe TRBD2 (5 bases). V dropped 0 bases and J dropped 0 bases, with 10 bases sitting between them. The CDR3 loop spans 16 amino acids. Germline V gene sequence: CDR1 SGHRS, CDR2 YFSETQ. CDR3 DNA sequence: TGCGCCAGCAGCTTGGTGGGTGGGAGCTCCTACAATGAGCAGTTCTTC. Its protein product is CASSLVGGSSYNEQFF.

The chain has TRBV3-1 (or the pseudogene TRBV3-2) and TRBJ1-1, with a tentative D call TRBD1 (5 bases). Germline CDR1 is LGHDT and CDR2 is YNNKEL (reference sequence). Trimming took off 0 bases at V and 4 bases at J, with 12 bases between the two ends. This CDR3 has 15 amino acids. Written as DNA, the CDR3 is TGTGCCAGCAGCCAAGAGGGTGGGGGGAGCACTGAAGCTTTCTTT. Its translation: CASSQEGGGSTEAFF.

This rearrangement joins TRBV13 to TRBJ2-1; 8 bases match TRBD2. V was pared by 5 bases and J by 6 bases, with 9 bases of the junction left unmatched. The germline gives CDR1 PRHDT, CDR2 FYEKMQ (reference sequence). The CDR3 covers 15 residues. CDR3 amino acids: CASSTMEREFNEQFF. The CDR3 region has the DNA TGTGCCAGCAGCACAATGGAGCGGGAGTTCAATGAGCAGTTCTTC.

The chain joins TRBV5-1 to TRBJ2-1, with 7 bases identical to TRBD2. Germline CDR1 and CDR2: SGHRS and YFSETQ. After removal of 4 bases from V and 0 bases from J, the junction contained 10 bases not matched to a gene. This CDR3 has 17 amino acids. The CDR3 sequence: CASSPSLAVSSYNEQFF. DNA of the CDR3: TGCGCCAGCAGCCCCAGCCTAGCGGTCAGCTCCTACAATGAGCAGTTCTTC.

The genes are TRBV30 and TRBJ1-4; tentatively, D is TRBD1 (5 bases). Trimming shortened V by 4 bases and J by 4 bases, and 16 bases separated the two germline ends. CDR3 length: 15 residues. Germline V gene data show CDR1 as GTSNPN and CDR2 as SVGIG (reference sequence). CDR3 bases: TGTGCCTGGAATGTGGCAAGGGGCCATAATGAAAAACTGTTTTTT. Protein product: CAWNVARGHNEKLFF.

About this clone itself: Other DNA sequences in the same sample also yield this CDR3. The CDR3 coding sequence is TGCAGCGTTGTTGGGACAGGGACATACAATGAGCAGTTCTTC. Its protein is CSVVGTGTYNEQFF. The chain employs TRBV29-1 and TRBJ2-1, with 9 bases aligning to TRBD1. V trimming: 4 bases; J trimming: 4 bases; junction bases outside the gene matches: 5. Germline values: CDR1 SQVTM, CDR2 ANQGSEA. This CDR3 comprises 14 residues.

The J gene is TRBJ2-6, the V gene TRBV2, with D tentatively TRBD1 (6 bases). The CDR3 contains 15 residues. The V gene's germline CDR1 is SNHLY and CDR2 FYNNEI. Deletions cut 6 bases from V and 2 bases from J, with 11 bases between. The CDR3 DNA is TGTGCCAGCAGCCAGGGGTATGCTGGGGCCAACGTCCTGACTTTC. It translates to CASSQGYAGANVLTF.

CDR3 sequence reads: CASSTTGVNSPLHF. The CDR3 DNA follows: TGTGCCAGTAGTACGACAGGGGTTAATTCACCCCTCCACTTT. The rearrangement links TRBV19 to TRBJ1-6, with 8 bases lining up with TRBD1. This CDR3 has 14 residues. Germline loops: CDR1 LNHDA, CDR2 SQIVND (reference sequence). The trim removed 4 bases at V and 6 bases at J, leaving 2 bases unmatched.

The rearrangement uses TRBV12-5 and TRBJ1-2; TRBD1 aligns across 8 bases. CDR3 length equals 16 residues. V shed 8 bases and J 2 bases; nucleotides not matched to a gene: 13. The V gene's germline CDR1 is LGHNT and CDR2 FRNRAP. In DNA form, the CDR3 reads TGTGCTAGTTCCCGCTCGACAGGGGACGAAAACTATGGCTACACCTTC. This sequence encodes CASSRSTGDENYGYTF.

The chain is built from TRBV18 and TRBJ1-5; D might be TRBD1 (6 bases). The V and J ends lost 2 bases and 2 bases respectively, with 7 bases between them. This CDR3 comprises 14 residues. Germline loops: CDR1 KGHSH, CDR2 LQKENI. The CDR3 region has the DNA TGTGCCAGCTCACCATCAGGGGGCAATCAGCCCCAGCATTTT. Protein: CASSPSGGNQPQHF.

The gene calls are TRBV11-1 and TRBJ2-7; 8 bases are shared with TRBD2. CDR1 SGHAT and CDR2 FQDESV come from the germline V gene (reference sequence). With 1 base clipped from V and 0 bases from J, the junction kept 2 bases outside the gene matches. The CDR3 is 15 amino acids. The CDR3 protein is CASSLERGPSYEQYF. As DNA, the CDR3 is TGTGCCAGCAGCTTAGAGCGGGGGCCCTCCTACGAGCAGTACTTC.

This clone was seen only a few times. This chain links TRBV13 with TRBJ1-1; D gene ambiguous. The germline gives CDR1 PRHDT, CDR2 FYEKMQ (reference sequence). Deletions cut 3 bases from V and 0 bases from J, with 11 bases between. CDR3 size: 15 residues. The DNA for the CDR3 is TGTGCCAGCAGCTTTTCAGTGGGCGTGAACACTGAAGCTTTCTTT. It is translated as CASSFSVGVNTEAFF.

The chain recombines TRBV6-5 with TRBJ2-5, with TRBD2 identical over 7 bases. CDR3 length: 16 amino acids. CDR1 is MNHEY and CDR2 is SVGAGI in the germline V gene. Unmatched junction bases numbered 6, after V lost 0 bases and J lost 2 bases. The DNA for the CDR3 is TGTGCCAGCAGTTACTCGGTTGGGAGGGGACAAGAGACCCAGTACTTC. It specifies CASSYSVGRGQETQYF.

This clone was counted between two and nine times. The chain recombines TRBV7-9 with TRBJ1-2; D call uncertain. The germline V and J ends were trimmed by 1 base and 3 bases, with 9 bases remaining between them. Germline CDR1 reads SEHNR; CDR2 reads FQNEAQ (reference sequence). CDR3 length: 14 amino acids. The CDR3 sequence: CASSLDNRYYGYTF. The DNA for the CDR3 is TGTGCCAGCAGCTTAGATAACAGATACTATGGCTACACCTTC.

This sequence joins TRBV2 and TRBJ2-7; D is perhaps TRBD1 (5 bases). Germline assignment: CDR1 SNHLY and CDR2 FYNNEI. Trimming pared 7 bases from V and 4 bases from J, leaving 8 bases between. The CDR3 consists of 11 residues. CDR3 amino acids: CASTGQYEQYV. CDR3 bases: TGTGCCAGCACTGGACAATACGAGCAGTACGTC.